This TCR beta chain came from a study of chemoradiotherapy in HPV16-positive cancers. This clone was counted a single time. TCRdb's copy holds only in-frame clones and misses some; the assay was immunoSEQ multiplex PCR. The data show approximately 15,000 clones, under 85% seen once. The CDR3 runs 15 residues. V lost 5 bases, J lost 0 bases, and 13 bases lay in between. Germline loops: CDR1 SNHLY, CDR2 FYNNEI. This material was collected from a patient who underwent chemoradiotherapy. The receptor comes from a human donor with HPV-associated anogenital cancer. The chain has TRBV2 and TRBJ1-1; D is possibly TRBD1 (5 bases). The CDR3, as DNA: TGTGCCAGCAGTTATGGACAACCGATGAACACTGAAGCTTTCTTT. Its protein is CASSYGQPMNTEAFF.